This TCR beta chain comes out of a study of CD4 and CD8 cells across lung adenocarcinoma regions. Samples came from patients with localized non-small cell lung adenocarcinoma. TCRdb processed the PCR reads anew with MiXCR; each CDR3 protein has one entry. The sample lists about 12,000 distinct CDR3 sequences, roughly 50% seen once, with 25% to 30% in the top ten. The CDR3 is 16 amino acids. The germline V gene has CDR1 MGHRA and CDR2 YSYEKL. The sequencing input was CD8+ T cells from the margin of a lung tumor. The TCR originated in a male donor with lung adenocarcinoma. The CD4 and CD8 labels of this study may be unreliable. This chain joins TRBV4-1 and TRBJ2-1, with TRBD2 identical over 7 bases. The DNA end lines up better with TRBJ2-7; the J call may be wrong. The CDR3 protein is CASSQNPAQREGEQYF. CDR3 in DNA: TGCGCCAGCAGCCAAAACCCTGCACAGCGGGAAGGCGAGCAGTACTTC.